The source of this T cell receptor (beta chain) is a study of blood T cell repertoires in COVID-19. Study-wide context: Acute and convalescent COVID-19 specimens originated in the United States, Italy and Spain. From T cells, B-cell-depleted T cells, or PBMCs came the material, which was cDNA or gDNA.

Only a few counts were recorded for this clone. Per the original data handling: Reference gene primer amplification yielded estimated nucleated cell counts. Some clones are missing from TCRdb's copy, which holds only in-frame ones; the method was immunoSEQ multiplex PCR. The DNA was the basis for D and trimming; V, J and clone size are from that table. The table records 130,000 or so clones, more than 70% of them present only once. The clonotype was recovered from a woman aged 60-75 years with acute or convalescent COVID-19. Sequencing used peripheral blood.

For the CDR3, the DNA is TGTGCCAGCAGCTTGGGACTAGCGGGGGGCGGGTATGAGCAGTTCTTC. Its translation is CASSLGLAGGGYEQFF. The V and J genes are TRBV5-4 and TRBJ2-1, with 13 bases identical to TRBD2. Germline assignment: CDR1 SGHNT and CDR2 YYREEE (reference sequence). The V and J ends lost 0 bases and 8 bases, in that order; junction bases with no gene match: 5. The CDR3 is 16 residues long.